This T cell receptor (beta chain) was obtained from a study of cytomegalovirus exposure and HLA in healthy donors. CDR1 and CDR2 from the germline V gene are LGHNA and YSLEER. The CDR3 covers 16 residues. Unmatched junction bases numbered 7, after V lost 2 bases and J lost 3 bases. Whole-study findings and limits: The study labeled fewer than 200 TCR beta chains cytomegalovirus-associated.

13 Jbeta primers and 60 Vbeta primers were used for the PCR. Libraries were prepared by immunoSEQ multiplex PCR; TCRdb keeps only in-frame clonotypes and omits some of them. The sample has roughly 160,000 clones; approximately 77% are singletons. As for this clone: Its antigen is not known.

Sequencing input: PBMCs. The chain couples TRBV4-3 to TRBJ2-1; 7 nucleotides align to TRBD1. This clonotype was sampled from a man aged 45 to 65 in good health and CMV-seropositive. CDR3 nucleotide sequence: TGCGCCAGCAGCCAATTAACAGGGGATATCTACAATGAGCAGTTCTTC. Protein sequence: CASSQLTGDIYNEQFF.